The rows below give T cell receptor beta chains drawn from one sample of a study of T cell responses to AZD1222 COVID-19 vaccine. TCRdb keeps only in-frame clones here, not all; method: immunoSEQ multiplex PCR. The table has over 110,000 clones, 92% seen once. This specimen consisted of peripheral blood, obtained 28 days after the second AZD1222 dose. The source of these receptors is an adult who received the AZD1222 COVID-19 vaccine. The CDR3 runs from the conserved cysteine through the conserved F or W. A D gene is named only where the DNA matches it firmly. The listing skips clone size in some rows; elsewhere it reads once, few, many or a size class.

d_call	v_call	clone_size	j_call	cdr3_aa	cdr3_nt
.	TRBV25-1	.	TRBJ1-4	CASSETGRQSTNEKLFF	TGTGCCAGCAGTGAGACCGGCCGACAGTCAACTAATGAAAAACTGTTTTTT
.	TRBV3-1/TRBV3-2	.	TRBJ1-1	CASSRQSPGGGTEAFF	TGTGCCAGCAGCAGACAGTCCCCCGGGGGTGGCACTGAAGCTTTCTTT
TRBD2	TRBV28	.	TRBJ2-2	CASSPRLALYTGELFF	TGTGCCAGCAGTCCTCGACTAGCGCTTTACACCGGGGAGCTGTTTTTT
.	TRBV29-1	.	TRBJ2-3	CSVEEASDTQYF	TGCAGCGTTGAAGAAGCGAGTGATACGCAGTATTTT
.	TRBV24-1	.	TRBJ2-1	CATSDPLGLDEQFF	TGTGCCACCAGTGATCCGCTGGGTCTGGATGAGCAGTTCTTC
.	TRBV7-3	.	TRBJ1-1	CASSLRGSTEAFF	TGTGCCAGCAGCTTAAGGGGAAGTACTGAAGCTTTCTTT
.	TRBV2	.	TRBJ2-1	CASRGHRNEQFF	TGTGCCAGCAGAGGGCATCGGAATGAGCAGTTCTTC
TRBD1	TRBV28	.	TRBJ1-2	CASSPGQHYGYTF	TGTGCCAGCAGTCCGGGACAGCACTATGGCTACACCTTC
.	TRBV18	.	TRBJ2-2	CASSPEGLNTGELFF	TGTGCCAGCTCACCAGAGGGGCTCAACACCGGGGAGCTGTTTTTT
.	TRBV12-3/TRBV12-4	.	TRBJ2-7	CASSFGSEQYF	TGTGCCAGCAGTTTCGGGAGCGAGCAGTACTTC
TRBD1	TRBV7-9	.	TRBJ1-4	CASSPRTGSNEKLFF	TGTGCCAGCAGCCCGAGGACAGGGAGTAATGAAAAACTGTTTTTT
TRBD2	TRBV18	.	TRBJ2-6	CASSPRAGLAGPSGANVLTF	TGTGCCAGCTCTCCGAGGGCGGGGCTAGCGGGGCCCTCTGGGGCCAACGTCCTGACTTTC
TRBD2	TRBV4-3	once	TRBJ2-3	CASSQGHPTSGFFTDTQYF	TGCGCCAGCAGCCAAGGTCACCCGACTAGCGGGTTCTTTACAGATACGCAGTATTTT
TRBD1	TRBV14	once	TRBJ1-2	CASSLHRGNYGYTF	TGTGCCAGCAGCCTCCACAGGGGGAACTATGGCTACACCTTC
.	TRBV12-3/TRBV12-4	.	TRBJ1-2	CASSFSGLDGYTF	TGTGCCAGCAGTTTTTCAGGGCTAGATGGCTACACCTTC
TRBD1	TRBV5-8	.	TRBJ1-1	CASSLGQGAGEAFF	TGTGCCAGCAGCCTGGGACAGGGGGCGGGTGAAGCTTTCTTT
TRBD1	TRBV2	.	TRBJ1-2	CASSHIETGRTNYGYTF	TGTGCCAGCAGTCACATAGAGACAGGGCGCACTAACTATGGCTACACCTTC
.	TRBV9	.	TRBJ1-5	CASSVEGGGQPQHF	TGTGCCAGCAGCGTAGAAGGGGGTGGTCAGCCCCAGCATTTT
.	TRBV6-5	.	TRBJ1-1	CASRGTVSEAFF	TGTGCCAGCAGAGGTACGGTATCTGAAGCTTTCTTT
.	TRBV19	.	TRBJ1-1	CASSRTVNTEAFF	TGTGCCAGTAGTAGGACAGTGAACACTGAAGCTTTCTTT
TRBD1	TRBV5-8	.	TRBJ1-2	CASSLGSGGFGYTF	TGTGCCAGCAGCTTGGGTTCAGGGGGATTTGGCTACACCTTC
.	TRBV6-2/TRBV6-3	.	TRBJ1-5	CASSPIFRATTSNQPQHF	TGTGCCAGCAGCCCTATATTTAGGGCAACGACATCTAATCAGCCCCAGCATTTT
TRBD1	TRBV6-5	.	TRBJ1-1	CASKGQGNAEAFF	TGTGCCTCGAAAGGACAGGGGAACGCTGAAGCTTTCTTT
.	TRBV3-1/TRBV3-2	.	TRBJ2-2	CASRGVGELFF	TGTGCCAGCAGGGGAGTCGGGGAGCTGTTTTTT
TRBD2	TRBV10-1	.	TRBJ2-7	CASSEGSLSFGTSGRSTYEQYF	TGCGCCAGCAGTGAAGGTAGCCTAAGTTTCGGGACTAGCGGGAGGAGTACCTACGAGCAGTACTTC
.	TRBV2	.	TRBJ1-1	CASRKETAQNTEAFF	TGTGCCAGCAGGAAGGAGACAGCCCAGAACACTGAAGCTTTCTTT
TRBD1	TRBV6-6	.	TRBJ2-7	CASSYSGQGEYF	TGTGCCAGCAGTTACTCCGGACAGGGGGAGTACTTC
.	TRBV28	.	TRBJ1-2	CASRPAGMATMGYTF	TGTGCCAGCAGGCCCGCTGGTATGGCCACCATGGGCTACACCTTC
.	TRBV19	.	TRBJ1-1	CASSIGEAGTEAFF	TGTGCCAGTAGTATAGGGGAAGCGGGGACTGAAGCTTTCTTT
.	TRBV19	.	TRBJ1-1	CASSIRGMNTEAFF	TGTGCCAGTAGTATACGCGGGATGAACACTGAAGCTTTCTTT
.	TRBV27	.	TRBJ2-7	CASSPTGFEQYF	TGTGCCAGCAGTCCCACAGGGTTCGAGCAGTACTTC
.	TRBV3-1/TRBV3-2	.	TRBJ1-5	CASSQAVTQPQHF	TGTGCCAGCAGCCAAGCGGTGACTCAGCCCCAGCATTTT
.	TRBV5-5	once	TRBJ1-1	CASARTVLNTEAFF	TGTGCCAGCGCTAGGACAGTGCTGAACACTGAAGCTTTCTTT
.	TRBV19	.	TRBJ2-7	CASSIDGGGTTEQYF	TGTGCCAGTAGTATAGATGGCGGGGGCACCACCGAGCAGTACTTC
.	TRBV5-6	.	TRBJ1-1	CASSYWVLGTMNTEAFF	TGTGCCAGCAGCTACTGGGTCTTGGGAACTATGAACACTGAAGCTTTCTTT
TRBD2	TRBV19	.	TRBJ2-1	CASSIRLGLAGEFSLSYNEQFF	TGTGCCAGTAGTATAAGGTTGGGACTAGCGGGGGAGTTTAGCTTATCCTACAATGAGCAGTTCTTC
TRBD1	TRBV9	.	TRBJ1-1	CASSEEGTENTEAFF	TGTGCCAGCAGCGAGGAGGGGACAGAGAACACTGAAGCTTTCTTT
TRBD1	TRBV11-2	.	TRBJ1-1	CASSLLRSDRGTEAFF	TGTGCCAGCAGCTTATTGAGGTCTGACAGGGGAACTGAAGCTTTCTTT
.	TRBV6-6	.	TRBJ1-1	CASFWGATEAFF	TGTGCCAGCTTCTGGGGGGCCACTGAAGCTTTCTTT
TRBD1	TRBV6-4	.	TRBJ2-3	CASSSDRAADTQYF	TGTGCCAGCAGTTCGGACAGGGCGGCAGATACGCAGTATTTT
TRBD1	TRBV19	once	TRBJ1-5	CASSIGTGQTQPQHF	TGTGCCAGTAGTATCGGGACAGGGCAAACTCAGCCCCAGCATTTT
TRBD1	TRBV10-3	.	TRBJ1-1	CAMKGAVGTEAFF	TGTGCCATGAAGGGGGCTGTGGGCACTGAAGCTTTCTTT